A single sample is the source of the 2 T cell receptor beta chains below, sequenced in a study of regulatory T cells in long-lasting Graves disease. Arm-PCR with iRepertoire HTBI primers amplified the CDR3 regions for these TCR beta libraries. Each CDR3 protein gets one entry after TCRdb re-called the multiplex PCR reads with MiXCR. The sample holds some 230,000 distinct CDR3 sequences; about 17% are singletons and the top ten take approximately 20%. As to time point: newly diagnosed GD, antithyroid drugs for less than 3 months. After RNA was extracted from PBMCs, the TCR library was made from it. Source: peripheral blood mononuclear cells (PBMCs), taken at new diagnosis, from a patient treated with antithyroid drugs. The source is a female donor with Graves disease.

This clonotype was found many times. CDR3 nucleotides: TGTGCCAGCAGCCGACAGGGTTCTGGGTACTACAATGAGCAGTTCTTC. It is translated as CASSRQGSGYYNEQFF. The rearrangement links TRBV7-2 to TRBJ2-1, with 7 bases lining up with TRBD1. This CDR3 comprises 16 residues. From germline, CDR1 is SGHTA and CDR2 FQGNSA. V trimming: 5 bases; J trimming: 3 bases; junction bases outside the gene matches: 10.

This clonotype was detected ten times or more. This chain uses TRBV28 with TRBJ1-5, with D uncertain. The germline V gene encodes CDR1 MDHEN and CDR2 SYDVKM. There are 17 residues in the CDR3. Between the trimmed V and J ends, which lost 2 bases and 3 bases, there was a span of 17 bases. CDR3 bases: TGTGCCAGCAGTTTAGTATCGTGGGAGCAGTCCAATCAGCCCCAGCATTTT. Translating it yields CASSLVSWEQSNQPQHF.